This is a list of T cell receptor beta chains from one sample in a study of blood T cell repertoires in COVID-19. Sequenced by immunoSEQ multiplex PCR; TCRdb stores in-frame clones only, minus some. This table holds 150,000 or so clones, approximately 82% found once. What was sequenced was peripheral blood. Receptors originate from a human donor in a cohort sampled during active COVID-19. Each CDR3 is given with its conserved first and last residue. D genes are given only for firm matches. Not every row has a clone size; where given, it reads once, few, many or a size class.

>TRBJ2-1|TRBV7-8|-|TRBD2
CASSPGLAGVRSEQFF
TGTGCCAGCAGCCCCGGACTAGCGGGAGTTAGGAGTGAGCAGTTCTTC
>TRBJ1-1|TRBV5-1|-|TRBD1
CASSSRGAAGGNTEAFF
TGCGCCAGCAGCTCCCGGGGCGCGGCAGGGGGGAACACTGAAGCTTTCTTT
>TRBJ1-4|TRBV2|-|TRBD1
CASSDGQESNEKLFF
TGTGCCAGCAGTGACGGACAGGAGTCAAATGAAAAACTGTTTTTT
>TRBJ1-6|TRBV27|-|-
CASSFRDSPLHF
TGTGCCAGCAGTTTCCGTGATTCACCCCTCCACTTT
>TRBJ2-6|TRBV13|-|TRBD2
CASSRGEGNVLTF
TGTGCCAGCAGCCGAGGGGAGGGCAACGTCCTGACTTTC
>TRBJ2-3|TRBV7-2|-|-
CASSPRRGSSTDTQYF
TGTGCCAGCAGCCCCCGGAGGGGATCTAGCACAGATACGCAGTATTTT
>TRBJ2-4|TRBV29-1|-|TRBD1
CSVWDRGAKNIQYF
TGCAGCGTGTGGGACAGGGGGGCCAAAAACATTCAGTACTTC
>TRBJ1-5|TRBV7-9|few|-
CASSLGGLSNQPQHF
TGTGCCAGCAGCTTGGGCGGGCTAAGCAATCAGCCCCAGCATTTT
>TRBJ1-5|TRBV30|once|TRBD1
CAWSIGTGGQPQHF
TGTGCCTGGAGTATTGGGACAGGGGGGCAGCCCCAGCATTTT
>TRBJ1-5|TRBV28|-|-
CASIVSMGAGQPQHF
TGTGCCAGCATCGTAAGTATGGGGGCGGGTCAGCCCCAGCATTTT
>TRBJ2-7|TRBV6-4|-|TRBD2
CASRRTSGSDEQYF
TGTGCCAGCAGGAGGACTAGCGGGAGTGACGAGCAGTACTTC
>TRBJ2-3|TRBV7-6|once|TRBD2
CASSPGERAGGRTDTQYF
TGTGCCAGCAGCCCGGGGGAACGAGCGGGAGGGCGCACAGATACGCAGTATTTT
>TRBJ1-1|TRBV7-2|-|-
CASSTEVRASEAFF
TGTGCCAGCAGCACAGAGGTCAGGGCCTCTGAAGCTTTCTTT
>TRBJ1-6|TRBV6-5|once|-
CASTIQGLSNSPLHF
TGTGCCAGCACAATCCAGGGTTTGTCTAATTCACCCCTCCACTTT
>TRBJ2-1|TRBV14|-|TRBD2
CASSPPGTSGKYEQFF
TGTGCCAGCAGCCCCCCGGGGACTAGCGGGAAGTATGAGCAGTTCTTC
>TRBJ1-2|TRBV27|-|-
CASSRQSDFNYGYTF
TGTGCCAGCAGTCGGCAGTCAGACTTTAACTATGGCTACACCTTC
>TRBJ2-1|TRBV12-5|few|TRBD2
CASGLVRSSGTLSSYNEQFF
TGTGCTAGTGGTTTGGTACGGAGTAGCGGGACCCTCTCCTCCTACAATGAGCAGTTCTTC
>TRBJ1-5|TRBV6-5|-|-
CASSRTGGQPQHF
TGTGCCAGCAGCCGGACGGGGGGTCAGCCCCAGCATTTT
>TRBJ2-2|TRBV10-3|-|-
CASRGFGGELFF
TGTGCCTCGAGGGGGTTTGGCGGGGAGCTGTTTTTT
>TRBJ2-2|TRBV19|-|TRBD1
CASSIDQGATGELFF
TGTGCCAGTAGTATCGATCAGGGGGCGACCGGGGAGCTGTTTTTT
>TRBJ2-7|TRBV2|few|-
CASQYSEQYF
TGTGCCAGCCAGTACAGCGAGCAGTACTTC
>TRBJ2-7|TRBV28|-|-
CASPGPGGFTGEQYF
TGTGCCTCCCCCGGCCCTGGGGGCTTTACGGGGGAGCAGTACTTC
>TRBJ2-5|TRBV24-1|-|TRBD1
CATSDAGGQGGYQETQYF
TGTGCCACCAGTGACGCGGGGGGACAGGGGGGATACCAAGAGACCCAGTACTTC
>TRBJ2-1|TRBV19|-|TRBD2
CASSVQRDYNEQFF
TGTGCCAGTAGTGTCCAGCGGGATTACAATGAGCAGTTCTTC
>TRBJ2-5|TRBV7-6|-|-
CASSLGGAYQETQYF
TGTGCCAGCAGCTTAGGGGGAGCCTACCAAGAGACCCAGTACTTC
>TRBJ1-6|TRBV18|-|-
CASSQVGQGNSPLHF
TGTGCCAGCTCACAGGTGGGGCAGGGTAATTCACCCCTCCACTTT
>TRBJ2-7|TRBV5-8|-|TRBD2
CASSRTRYEQYF
TGTGCCAGCAGCAGGACTAGGTACGAGCAGTACTTC
>TRBJ2-3|TRBV11-3|-|-
CASSLGAGRGGADTQYF
TGTGCCAGCAGCCTTGGAGCCGGTAGGGGGGGAGCAGATACGCAGTATTTT
>TRBJ1-1|TRBV6-2/TRBV6-3|-|TRBD1
CASSYMGQGFTEAFF
TGTGCCAGCAGTTACATGGGACAGGGATTTACTGAAGCTTTCTTT
>TRBJ2-7|TRBV6-5|-|TRBD2
CASGPGASGIYEQYF
TGTGCCAGCGGCCCGGGGGCTAGCGGGATCTACGAGCAGTACTTC
>TRBJ2-3|TRBV5-1|-|-
CASSLASLPSTDTQYF
TGCGCCAGCAGCTTGGCAAGCCTACCCAGCACAGATACGCAGTATTTT
>TRBJ2-3|TRBV19|-|TRBD1
CASSIGLGTGGADTQYF
TGTGCCAGTAGTATAGGCCTTGGGACAGGGGGCGCAGATACGCAGTATTTT
>TRBJ2-1|TRBV19|-|-
CASSFATGAYNEQFF
TGTGCCAGTAGTTTCGCGACAGGCGCCTACAATGAGCAGTTCTTC
>TRBJ2-5|TRBV30|-|TRBD2
CAWSGTGGLETQYF
TGTGCCTGGAGTGGCACGGGGGGGCTGGAGACCCAGTACTTC
>TRBJ2-7|TRBV21-1|-|-
CASSPEQGATFYEQYF
TGTGCCAGCAGCCCGGAACAGGGGGCGACCTTCTACGAGCAGTACTTC
>TRBJ2-1|TRBV7-3|-|-
CASSPQGNPYNEQFF
TGTGCCAGCAGCCCCCAGGGGAACCCCTACAATGAGCAGTTCTTC
>TRBJ2-3|TRBV7-2|-|TRBD2
CASSLGLAGGLTDTQYF
TGTGCCAGCAGCTTAGGACTAGCGGGAGGCCTCACAGATACGCAGTATTTT
>TRBJ1-2|TRBV5-5|-|-
CASSTNTGVTYGYTF
TGTGCCAGCAGCACTAATACGGGGGTCACCTATGGCTACACCTTC
>TRBJ2-2|TRBV7-3|-|-
CASSFRSNTGELFF
TGTGCCAGCAGCTTCCGTTCGAACACCGGGGAGCTGTTTTTT
>TRBJ2-7|TRBV4-3|-|TRBD1
CASSQVLQGVIPYEQYF
TGCGCCAGCAGCCAAGTATTACAGGGGGTTATCCCCTACGAGCAGTACTTC
>TRBJ2-5|TRBV7-2|-|TRBD1
CASSLALIRTGWEETQYF
TGTGCCAGCAGCTTAGCGTTGATCCGGACAGGGTGGGAAGAGACCCAGTACTTC
>TRBJ2-5|TRBV9|-|-
CASSVGTHHQETQYF
TGTGCCAGCAGCGTAGGGACACACCACCAAGAGACCCAGTACTTC
>TRBJ1-5|TRBV5-1|-|TRBD1
CASSIGDSHQPQHF
TGCGCCAGCAGCATAGGGGACAGCCATCAGCCCCAGCATTTT
>TRBJ2-1|TRBV19|-|TRBD2
CASSIGPSGSVEQFF
TGTGCCAGTAGTATAGGGCCTAGCGGGAGTGTTGAGCAGTTCTTC
>TRBJ2-5|TRBV19|once|TRBD1
CASSIGQGAGETQYF
TGTGCCAGTAGTATCGGACAGGGGGCCGGGGAGACCCAGTACTTC
>TRBJ1-2|TRBV14|-|-
CASSPSFVGAYYGYTF
TGTGCCAGCAGCCCTTCATTTGTTGGGGCCTACTATGGCTACACCTTC
>TRBJ2-5|TRBV7-2|-|-
CASSLVGALQETQYF
TGTGCCAGCAGCTTAGTGGGAGCGCTCCAAGAGACCCAGTACTTC
>TRBJ1-5|TRBV19|-|-
CASSPGQKNQPQHF
TGTGCCAGTAGCCCTGGACAGAAGAATCAGCCCCAGCATTTT
>TRBJ2-2|TRBV4-1|-|-
CASSPRERANTGELFF
TGCGCCAGCAGCCCACGGGAGCGCGCGAACACCGGGGAGCTGTTTTTT
>TRBJ2-5|TRBV4-3|-|TRBD2
CASSQEFGGIGGETQYF
TGCGCCAGCAGCCAAGAGTTCGGGGGGATAGGTGGCGAGACCCAGTACTTC
>TRBJ1-5|TRBV28|-|-
CASSHRAGDQPQHF
TGTGCCAGCAGCCACAGGGCGGGCGATCAGCCCCAGCATTTT
>TRBJ2-3|TRBV5-8|-|-
CASSPRVPSTDTQYF
TGTGCCAGCAGCCCCAGGGTACCGAGCACAGATACGCAGTATTTT
>TRBJ2-1|TRBV7-7|-|TRBD1
CASSLTPGQAIDEQFF
TGTGCTAGCAGCTTAACCCCGGGACAGGCAATCGATGAGCAGTTCTTC
>TRBJ1-2|TRBV28|-|-
CASSRQGGTANSYGYTF
TGTGCCAGCAGTCGACAAGGGGGTACGGCCAACAGCTATGGCTACACCTTC
>TRBJ1-1|TRBV5-6|-|-
CASRSGMNTEAFF
TGTGCCAGCCGTTCAGGGATGAACACTGAAGCTTTCTTT
>TRBJ2-1|TRBV18|-|TRBD1
CASSPDRGLVFF
TGTGCCAGCTCACCGGACAGGGGGCTGGTGTTCTTC
>TRBJ2-6|TRBV11-2|-|TRBD1
CASSTQGTGANVLTF
TGTGCCAGCAGCACACAGGGGACAGGGGCCAACGTCCTGACTTTC
>TRBJ1-3|TRBV27|-|TRBD1
CASSRTGAGDTIYF
TGTGCCAGCAGTCGGACAGGGGCCGGGGACACCATATATTTT
>TRBJ2-5|TRBV18|-|TRBD1
CASSPVQGETQYF
TGTGCCAGCTCACCAGTACAGGGGGAGACCCAGTACTTC